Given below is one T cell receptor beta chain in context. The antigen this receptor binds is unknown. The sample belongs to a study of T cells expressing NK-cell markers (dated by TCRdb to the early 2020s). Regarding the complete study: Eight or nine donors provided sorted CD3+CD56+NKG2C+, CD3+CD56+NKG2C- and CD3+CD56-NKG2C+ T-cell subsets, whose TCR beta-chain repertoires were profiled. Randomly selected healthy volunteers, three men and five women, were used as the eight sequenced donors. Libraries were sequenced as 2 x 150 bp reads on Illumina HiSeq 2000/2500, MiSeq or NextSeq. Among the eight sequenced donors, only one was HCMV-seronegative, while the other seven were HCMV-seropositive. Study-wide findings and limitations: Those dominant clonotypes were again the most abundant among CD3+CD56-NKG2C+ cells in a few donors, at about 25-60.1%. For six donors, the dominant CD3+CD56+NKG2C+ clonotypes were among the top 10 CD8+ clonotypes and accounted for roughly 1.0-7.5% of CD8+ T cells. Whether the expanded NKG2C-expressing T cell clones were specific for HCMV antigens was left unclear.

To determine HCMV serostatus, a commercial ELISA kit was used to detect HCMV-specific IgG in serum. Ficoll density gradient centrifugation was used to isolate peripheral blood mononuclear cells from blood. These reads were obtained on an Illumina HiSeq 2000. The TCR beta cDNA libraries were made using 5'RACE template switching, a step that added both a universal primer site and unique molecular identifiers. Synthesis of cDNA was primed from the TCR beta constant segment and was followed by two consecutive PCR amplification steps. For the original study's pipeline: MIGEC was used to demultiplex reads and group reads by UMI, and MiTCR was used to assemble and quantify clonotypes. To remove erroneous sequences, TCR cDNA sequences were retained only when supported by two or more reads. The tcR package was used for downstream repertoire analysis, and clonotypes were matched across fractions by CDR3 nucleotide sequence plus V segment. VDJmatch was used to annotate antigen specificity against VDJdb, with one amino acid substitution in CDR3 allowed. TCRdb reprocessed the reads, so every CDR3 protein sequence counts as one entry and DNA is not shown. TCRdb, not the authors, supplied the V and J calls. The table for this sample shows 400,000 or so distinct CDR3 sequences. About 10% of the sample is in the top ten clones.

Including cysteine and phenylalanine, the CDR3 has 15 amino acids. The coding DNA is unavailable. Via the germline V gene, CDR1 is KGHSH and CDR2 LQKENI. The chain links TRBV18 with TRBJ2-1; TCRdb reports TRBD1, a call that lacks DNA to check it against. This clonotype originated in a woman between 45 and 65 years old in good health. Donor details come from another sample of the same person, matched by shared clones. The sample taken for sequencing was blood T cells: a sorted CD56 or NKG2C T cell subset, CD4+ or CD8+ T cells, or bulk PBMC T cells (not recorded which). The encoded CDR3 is CASSPLATTGSGEFF. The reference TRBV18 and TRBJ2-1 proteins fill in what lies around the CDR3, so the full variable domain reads NAGVMQNPRHLVRRRGQEARLRCSPMKGHSHVYWYRQLPEEGLKFMVYLQKENIIDESGMPKERFSAEFPKEGPSILRIQQVVRGDSAAYFCASSPLATTGSGEFFGPGTRLTVL.